In its sample, the clone carrying this T cell receptor beta chain was seen a few times. The antigen is not known. Germline CDR1 ENHRY, CDR2 SYGVKD. V lost 8 bases, J lost 8 bases, and 10 bases stayed unmatched. The CDR3 totals 15 residues. The data derive from a study of cytomegalovirus exposure and HLA in healthy donors. Overall study: The Caucasian-associated ancestry cluster held about 80% of a few hundred genotyped donors. Study-wide results and limits: When analyzed later, a missense DCLRE1C variant was found to be linked to TCR beta V- and J-gene trimming. In an earlier analysis, most TCR beta V segments were productive about 87% or about 30% of the time. Most TCRs appeared rarely, but some public TCRs recurred in many donors.

PCR used 60 Vbeta primers and 13 Jbeta primers. The protocol was immunoSEQ multiplex PCR, while the TCRdb copy is restricted to in-frame clones and leaves out a portion. The profile shows 35,000 to 55,000 clones, around 60% of them singletons. The chain employs TRBV10-3 and TRBJ2-1; 12 bases map to TRBD2. The sample consisted of PBMCs. This sequence was found in a man in his 60s in good health and CMV-seropositive. DNA for the CDR3: TGTGCCATCGCCAGAGCGGGACTAGCGGGTTATGAGCAGTTCTTC. It yields the protein CAIARAGLAGYEQFF.